Listed here are 28 T cell receptor beta chains from one sample, sequenced in a study of T cells after yellow fever vaccination. Each CDR3 protein gets one entry after TCRdb re-called the 5' RACE reads with MiXCR. The sample has 140,000 to 150,000 distinct CDR3 sequences; just over 6.5% are singletons. Sequences were derived from CD4+ T cells sorted from PBMCs, sampled 10 days after the yellow fever booster vaccination. The receptors shown here come from a young man who received the YFV17D yellow fever vaccine.

This clonotype appeared many times. This sequence joins TRBV7-2 and TRBJ2-7; 8 bases agree with TRBD2. The CDR3 runs to 14 residues. Germline loops: CDR1 SGHTA, CDR2 FQGNSA. V shed 2 bases and J 5 bases; nucleotides not matched to a gene: 5. The CDR3 protein is CASSLQAGVHEQYF. The DNA for the CDR3 is TGTGCCAGCAGCTTACAAGCGGGAGTCCACGAGCAGTACTTC.

This clonotype showed up many times. CDR3 DNA sequence: TGTGCCAGCACCCTGACAGGGTCCGGTGAGCAGTTCTTC. Amino acid sequence: CASTLTGSGEQFF. The V and J genes are TRBV12-3 or TRBV12-4 and TRBJ2-1, with TRBD1 matching 7 bases. V lost 7 bases, J lost 9 bases, and 9 bases stayed unmatched. The CDR3 is 13 amino acids.

This clonotype was picked up a small number of times. The CDR3 coding sequence is TGTGCCTGGAGTGTGCGGTACCAAGCTTTCTTT. Translation gives CAWSVRYQAFF. The chain uses TRBV30 and TRBJ1-1; D not resolved. The CDR3 has 11 amino acids. Germline assignment: CDR1 GTSNPN and CDR2 SVGIG (reference sequence). Trimming left V 0 bases short and J 9 bases short, with 8 bases between.

This clonotype was observed many times. The chain carries TRBV12-5 and TRBJ2-3, with 8 bases fitting TRBD2. Trimming removed 3 bases from V and 0 bases from J; junction bases left unmatched: 17. Looked up from germline, CDR1 is LGHNT and CDR2 is FRNRAP. The CDR3 has 20 residues. CDR3 sequence: CASGFYDGTFSGDSTDTQYF. The CDR3 DNA follows: TGTGCTAGTGGTTTCTACGACGGGACGTTTAGCGGGGATAGCACAGATACGCAGTATTTT.

The gene calls are TRBV28 and TRBJ2-3, with D maybe TRBD1 (6 bases). The CDR3 covers 15 residues. V dropped 5 bases and J dropped 5 bases, with 17 bases sitting between them. The germline gives CDR1 MDHEN, CDR2 SYDVKM. This chain's CDR3 is CASSQKGDVQDTQYF. CDR3 DNA sequence: TGTGCCAGCAGTCAAAAGGGGGATGTTCAAGATACGCAGTATTTT.

V and J are TRBV29-1 and TRBJ2-7; D is ambiguous. CDR1 SQVTM and CDR2 ANQGSEA come from the germline V gene. V was cut by 1 base and J by 6 bases, with 10 bases left in between. There are 12 residues in the CDR3. The CDR3 sequence: CSVEVTASEQYF. CDR3 bases: TGCAGCGTTGAAGTTACCGCGTCCGAGCAGTACTTC.

This clonotype was detected ten times or more. The chain recombines TRBV20-1 with TRBJ1-6, with 9 bases fitting TRBD1. Germline CDR1 reads DFQATT; CDR2 reads SNEGSKA (reference sequence). This CDR3 contains 13 residues. Losses at the gene ends were 3 bases for V and 10 bases for J; bases not matched to a gene: 4. The CDR3 nucleotides read TGCAGTGCTAGTAGGGACAGGGCGTCACCCCTCCACTTT. Translating gives CSASRDRASPLHF.

This clonotype has at least ten counts. The chain uses TRBV7-2 and TRBJ2-7; TRBD2 matches at 8 bases. Germline V gene sequence: CDR1 SGHTA, CDR2 FQGNSA. Trimming cost V 4 bases and J 2 bases; bases outside gene matches: 10. The CDR3 is made up of 16 amino acids. As DNA, the CDR3 is TGTGCCAGCAGCTCGTCGGTTGGTAGCGGGACCTACGAGCAGTACTTC. It yields the protein CASSSSVGSGTYEQYF. Full variable domain (outside the CDR3, taken from reference TRBV7-2 and TRBJ2-7): GAGVSQSPSNKVTEKGKDVELRCDPISGHTALYWYRQSLGQGLEFLIYFQGNSAPDKSGLPSDRFSAERTGGSVSTLTIQRTQQEDSAVYLCASSSSVGSGTYEQYFGPGTRLTVT.

This clonotype was seen more than once but under ten times. The CDR3 here is CASSSGRGPPYEQYF. In DNA form, the CDR3 reads TGTGCCAGCAGCTCCGGTAGAGGGCCCCCCTACGAGCAGTACTTC. This chain uses TRBV11-2 with TRBJ2-7; D may be TRBD2 (5 bases). The CDR3 is 15 amino acids. Trimming left V 4 bases short and J 2 bases short, with 15 bases between. The V gene's germline CDR1 is SGHAT and CDR2 FQNNGV.

This clonotype was recorded many times. V usage is TRBV10-2 and J usage is TRBJ2-5, with D uncertain. Trimming took off 3 bases at V and 4 bases at J, with 12 bases between the two ends. The CDR3 consists of 14 residues. The germline V gene has CDR1 WSHSY and CDR2 SAAADI. The CDR3 loop reads CASSDSVTRETQYF. CDR3 coding DNA: TGCGCCAGCAGTGATTCCGTGACCCGAGAGACCCAGTACTTC.

This rearrangement joins TRBV10-3 to TRBJ1-1; tentative D call: TRBD1 (6 bases). V was shortened by 4 bases and J by 3 bases, with 12 bases between the two germline ends. Germline values: CDR1 ENHRY, CDR2 SYGVKD. The CDR3 has 14 residues. In DNA, the CDR3 is TGTGCCATCAGTGCTCAACAGGGAGACACTGAAGCTTTCTTT. This sequence encodes CAISAQQGDTEAFF.

This clonotype was counted many times. The chain couples TRBV7-9 to TRBJ1-4; no reliable D call. This CDR3 region has 12 residues. Trimming removed 5 bases from V and 6 bases from J, with 7 bases in between. CDR1 is SEHNR and CDR2 is FQNEAQ in the germline V gene (reference sequence). The chain's CDR3 is CASSLQDEKLFF. CDR3 nucleotides: TGTGCCAGCAGCCTGCAAGATGAAAAACTGTTTTTT. The full variable domain, its missing parts supplied by reference TRBV7-9 and TRBJ1-4, is DTGVSQNPRHKITKRGQNVTFRCDPISEHNRLYWYRQTLGQGPEFLTYFQNEAQLEKSRLLSDRFSAERPKGSFSTLEIQRTEQGDSAMYLCASSLQDEKLFFGSGTQLSVL.

This clonotype was observed at least ten times. The chain has TRBV6-5 and TRBJ1-2; no firm D call. The CDR3 has 14 amino acids. Germline loops: CDR1 MNHEY, CDR2 SVGAGI. V gave up 5 bases and J gave up 2 bases, with 12 bases separating them. In nucleotides, the CDR3 is TGTGCCAGCAGTCTGGGCGGCCGCAACTATGGCTACACCTTC. The encoded protein is CASSLGGRNYGYTF.

This clonotype has just a few counts. This chain uses TRBV21-1 with TRBJ2-5; no check of the table's D call, TRBD2, against the DNA was made. TRBV21-1 has pseudogene status. The CDR3 covers 16 residues. The CDR3 nucleotides read TGTGCCAGCAGAAAGGGACTAGCGAGTCCGGGGGAGACCCAGTACTTC. It specifies CASRKGLASPGETQYF.

This clonotype has just a few counts. This chain uses TRBV30 with TRBJ1-2, with D uncertain. Germline V gene lookup returns CDR1 GTSNPN and CDR2 SVGIG (reference sequence). The CDR3 extends over 13 amino acids. V gave up 0 bases and J gave up 4 bases, with 9 bases separating them. The CDR3 here is CAWSVGRTYGYTF. CDR3 coding DNA: TGTGCCTGGAGTGTGGGCAGAACCTATGGCTACACCTTC.

This clonotype appeared many times. This chain joins TRBV28 and TRBJ2-4; TRBD1 is a possible D gene (6 bases). Germline V gives CDR1 MDHEN, CDR2 SYDVKM. The CDR3 loop spans 16 amino acids. V was cut by 5 bases and J by 0 bases, with 14 bases left in between. The CDR3 reads CASSTQGPLAKNIQYF. The CDR3 DNA sequence: TGTGCCAGCAGTACACAGGGTCCCTTAGCCAAAAACATTCAGTACTTC.

This clonotype has at least ten counts. The genes are TRBV10-1 and TRBJ2-3; 7 bases fit TRBD2. Germline V gene lookup returns CDR1 WNHNN and CDR2 SYGVQD (reference sequence). The CDR3 covers 16 residues. V dropped 0 bases and J dropped 5; count of bases not matched to a gene: 8. CDR3: CASSESRGRAQDTQYF. In nucleotides, the CDR3 is TGCGCCAGCAGTGAGTCGCGAGGGAGGGCCCAAGATACGCAGTATTTT.

This clonotype was counted between two and nine times. The chain couples TRBV5-4 to TRBJ1-1; possible D gene TRBD1, 5 bases. Per the germline V gene, CDR1 is SGHNT and CDR2 is YYREEE (reference sequence). The CDR3 sequence is 15 residues long. Trimming took 0 bases from V and 1 from J, leaving 10 bases between them. The CDR3 spells CASSLVGEWNTEAFF. The CDR3 DNA reads as TGTGCCAGCAGCTTGGTAGGGGAGTGGAACACTGAAGCTTTCTTT.

This clonotype was seen ten or more times. J is TRBJ2-3 and V is TRBV12-3 or TRBV12-4; 11 bases match TRBD2. The CDR3 totals 16 residues. V gave up 2 bases and J gave up 6 bases; unmatched junction bases: 7. The CDR3 sequence: CASSLRSSGRRDTQYF. As DNA, the CDR3 is TGTGCCAGCAGTTTAAGGTCTAGCGGGAGGAGGGATACGCAGTATTTT.

This clonotype was found many times. The V gene is TRBV10-3, the J gene TRBJ2-1; 7 bases map to TRBD2. Germline lookup yields CDR1 ENHRY and CDR2 SYGVKD. The CDR3 has 14 amino acids. V lost 9 bases, J lost 9 bases, and 14 bases stayed unmatched. DNA for the CDR3: TGTGCCATAACCGGCGGGGGTACCCCCGTTGAGCAGTTCTTC. Translation: CAITGGGTPVEQFF.

Only a few counts were recorded for this clonotype. The rearrangement links TRBV3-1 to TRBJ2-7; D gene uncertain. The ends were cut back, 2 bases at V and 6 bases at J, with 11 bases in the middle. Germline V gene lookup returns CDR1 LGHDT and CDR2 YNNKEL (reference sequence). This CDR3 spans 13 amino acids. The CDR3 region has the DNA TGTGCCAGCAGCCAACCCCTGGGTGCCGAGCAGTACTTC. Translation: CASSQPLGAEQYF.

The sample holds many counts of this clonotype. This sequence joins TRBV29-1 and TRBJ2-3; 11 positions match TRBD2. There are 12 residues in the CDR3. V gave up 7 bases and J gave up 4 bases; unmatched junction bases: 1. Germline V gene data show CDR1 as SQVTM and CDR2 as ANQGSEA. The CDR3 DNA sequence: TGCAGCGGGGGACTAGCGGCAGATACGCAGTATTTT. Translating gives CSGGLAADTQYF.

This clonotype was counted many times. V usage is TRBV27 and J usage is TRBJ2-1, with D perhaps TRBD1 or TRBD2 (6 bases each). CDR3 length: 13 amino acids. V was shortened by 6 bases and J by 7 bases, with 13 bases between the two germline ends. The germline gives CDR1 MNHEY, CDR2 SMNVEV (reference sequence). DNA of the CDR3: TGTGCCAGCAGGCGTCGGGGGCTTAATGAGCAGTTCTTC. Encoded protein: CASRRRGLNEQFF.

This clonotype was recorded a few times. This chain uses TRBV5-5 with TRBJ2-3; 11 bases align to TRBD2. Germline CDR1 reads SGHKS; CDR2 reads YYEKEE (reference sequence). This CDR3 is 17 amino acids long. Germline trimming cut 4 bases from V and 4 bases from J; bases unmatched to any gene: 11. The CDR3 sequence: CASSPIAGGPVADTQYF. CDR3 nucleotide sequence: TGTGCCAGCAGCCCAATAGCGGGAGGGCCGGTGGCAGATACGCAGTATTTT.

In its sample, this clonotype was seen many times. The chain recombines TRBV19 with TRBJ1-2; D is undetermined. The V gene's germline CDR1 is LNHDA and CDR2 SQIVND (reference sequence). CDR3 length equals 13 residues. V lost 6 bases and J 8 bases, leaving 16 bases between the germline ends. The CDR3 spells CASSLTTKRGYTF. DNA for the CDR3: TGTGCCAGTAGCCTGACGACGAAGCGCGGCTACACCTTC.

V and J are TRBV19 and TRBJ2-6; 9 positions match TRBD1. J gave up 0 bases and V 5 bases, and 5 bases lay outside the gene matches. Germline-derived CDR1 and CDR2 are LNHDA and SQIVND (reference sequence). CDR3 length: 17 residues. The CDR3 DNA is TGTGCCAGTAGTCACCGGGACAGGGCCTCTGGGGCCAACGTCCTGACTTTC. Encoded protein: CASSHRDRASGANVLTF.

A few counts support this clonotype. The CDR3 DNA sequence: TGCAGCGTTCATGCTCCCGGGACCTCTCGGCGGGAGCAGTACTTC. Translation: CSVHAPGTSRREQYF. The chain employs TRBV29-1 and TRBJ2-7; D possibly matches TRBD1 or TRBD2 (5 bases each). The V end was cut by 5 bases, the J end by 7 bases, with 24 bases between. The CDR3 is 15 amino acids. Germline CDR1 SQVTM, CDR2 ANQGSEA.

This clonotype occurred many times. The V call is TRBV3-1, the J call TRBJ2-2; 7 bases match TRBD1. Germline V gene lookup returns CDR1 LGHDT and CDR2 YNNKEL (reference sequence). The CDR3 is made up of 16 amino acids. V lost 6 bases, J lost 2 bases, and 9 bases stayed unmatched. For the CDR3, the DNA is TGTGCCAGCAGACCGACAGGGAACCTTAACACCGGGGAGCTGTTTTTT. Amino acid sequence: CASRPTGNLNTGELFF.